This TCR beta chain was documented in a study of T cell responses to AZD1222 COVID-19 vaccine. Only in-frame clones appear in the TCRdb table, and some are missing; sequencing was by immunoSEQ multiplex PCR. The sample has about 130,000 clones; over 85% are singletons. About this clone itself: Antigen specificity is unknown.

The CDR3 runs to 14 residues. Germline lookup yields CDR1 ENHRY and CDR2 SYGVKD. V lost 6 bases to trimming and J lost 8 bases, with 16 bases between them. Broader study findings: AZD1222 recipients seropositive at baseline numbered only 5 to 7.

The specimen was peripheral blood, collected on day 0 of AZD1222 vaccination. The chain joins TRBV10-3 to TRBJ1-4, with D perhaps matching TRBD1 (6 bases). The clonotype originates from an adult in good health. The CDR3 is CAIRSRDTGEKLFF. CDR3 in DNA: TGTGCCATCAGATCCCGGGACACGGGGGAAAAACTGTTTTTT.